Here is one T cell receptor beta chain with its context. Antigen specificity is unknown. Repertoires were generated with immunoSEQ multiplex PCR, while TCRdb's copy carries only in-frame clones and drops some. The sample contains roughly 80,000 clones, just under 90% of which appear only once. The source of the sample is a study of T cell responses to AZD1222 COVID-19 vaccine. About the study: The analysis combined second doses at about 4 or about 12 weeks.

Study-wide points: Females made up more of the donors, who were largely white British, and clonal diversity may have come out too low. Receipt of two AZD1222 doses was followed by a rise in Spike-specific TCR breadth and depth.

This TCR derives from an adult in good health. Sequenced here: peripheral blood, sampled on day 0 of AZD1222 vaccination.

CDR3 in amino acids: CASSIVGGDGYTF. The CDR3 DNA reads TGTGCCAGCAGTATAGTCGGAGGGGATGGCTACACCTTC. The chain carries TRBV6-5 and TRBJ1-2; D perhaps matches TRBD1 (5 bases). This CDR3 contains 13 residues. Germline V gene sequence: CDR1 MNHEY, CDR2 SVGAGI. With 5 bases removed from V and 6 bases from J, the gap between germline ends came to 13 bases.